This T cell receptor (beta chain) is from a study of cytomegalovirus exposure and HLA in healthy donors. General study points: Later work found that TCR association rates differed between HLA loci; DRB1 had the most and HLA-C the fewest. Productive status was seen about 87% or about 30% of the time for most TCR beta V segments in an earlier analysis. In a later analysis, at a false discovery rate of 0.05, 16,951 TCR beta sequences were associated with HLA alleles.

Use of 60 Vbeta and 13 Jbeta primers characterized the PCR. Per the authors' pipeline: Roughly 11 million of the 60 million to 90 million unique TCR beta chains counted in a later analysis were shared. Repertoires were generated with immunoSEQ multiplex PCR, while TCRdb's copy carries only in-frame clones and drops some. V and J calls and clone size are those listed in that table; D and trimming were worked out from the DNA. The table has approximately 140,000 clones, approximately 70% seen once. The germline V gene encodes CDR1 MDHEN and CDR2 SYDVKM. V lost 5 bases and J lost 15, with 17 bases in between. There are 12 residues in the CDR3. Comment on this clone: What it binds is not known.

The chain links TRBV28 to TRBJ2-1, with D uncertain. This receptor was identified in a woman aged 40 to 50 in good health and CMV-seronegative. The sequencing sample was made of PBMCs. Here the CDR3 DNA reads TGTGCCAGCAGTGACTCGACCTTATATGGGTTCTTC. Protein product: CASSDSTLYGFF.